The T cell receptor beta chain under discussion was sequenced for a study of T-cell reconstitution after alpha-beta-depleted transplantation in children. Study results and limitations: There were reportedly several hundred expanded graft clones from which alpha-beta T cells came about two months after transplant. T-cell counts and diversity at one year following transplant were attributed mainly to newly produced T cells.

The table lists this clonotype with many counts. The antigen remains undetermined. As it was prepared, the TCRbeta library received unique molecular identifiers. TCRdb re-derived calls from the PCR reads in MiXCR, one entry per CDR3 protein. This sample has about 580,000 distinct CDR3 sequences, with over 25% found just once. Trimming shortened V by 4 bases and J by 6 bases, and 8 bases separated the two germline ends. Germline lookup yields CDR1 SEHNR and CDR2 FQNEAQ (reference sequence). The CDR3 consists of 12 residues. The sequence was obtained from a boy less than two years old with Wiskott-Aldrich syndrome, due to receive a stem cell transplant. The chain carries TRBV7-9 and TRBJ2-3; no firm D call. Source: PBMCs, taken before TCRalphabeta/CD19-depleted stem cell transplant. Written as DNA, the CDR3 is TGTGCCAGCAGCTACTATGGGGATACGCAGTATTTT. Protein product: CASSYYGDTQYF.